This note documents a single TCR beta chain sequence. The sample belongs to a study of CD8+ T cells in alopecia areata. Across the whole study: It was 6 to 18 months of tofacitinib, and then there were 6 months off drug.

CDR3 length equals 14 residues. In germline, CDR1 is SQVTM, CDR2 ANQGSEA. Trimming cost V 6 bases and J 5 bases, with 17 bases left between them. Isolated RNA was reverse transcribed into cDNA used as the sequencing template. Repertoires were generated with immunoSEQ multiplex PCR, while TCRdb's copy carries only in-frame clones and drops some. The sample lists about 140,000 clones, about 85% occurring once. Treatment indicated: oral pan-JAK inhibitor, 5-10 mg twice daily. Alopecia areata patients gave lesional scalp punch biopsies and peripheral blood samples. The source was CD8+ T cells sorted from blood, collected at week 4, from a patient treated with tofacitinib. This chain connects TRBV29-1 to TRBJ2-1, with D perhaps assigned TRBD1 or TRBD2 (5 bases each). The TCR comes from a human donor with alopecia areata. The CDR3 bases are TGCAGCGTCACCACTCCCGGGGCCAACAATGAGCAGTTCTTC. Translation: CSVTTPGANNEQFF.